Listed here are 17 T cell receptor beta chains from one sample, sequenced in a study of shared T cell receptors in the human thymus. Here immunoSEQ multiplex PCR was the method, and the copy in TCRdb shows in-frame clones only, minus some. The repertoire holds about 380,000 clones, approximately 95% seen once, with approximately 0.02% in the top ten. What was sequenced was thymocytes. These receptors were taken from a human donor.

This clone occurred once. V is TRBV5-6 and J is TRBJ2-2; 8 bases map to TRBD1. The V gene end was trimmed by 3 bases and the J gene end by 5 bases; junction bases not matched to a gene: 6. The CDR3 contains 15 residues. Germline values: CDR1 SGHDT, CDR2 YYEEEE. CDR3 sequence: CASSSRTGKTGELFF. In nucleotides, the CDR3 is TGTGCCAGCAGCTCTAGGACAGGGAAAACCGGGGAGCTGTTTTTT.

The V and J genes are TRBV29-1 and TRBJ2-1; D gene ambiguous. V shed 3 bases and J shed 4 bases, with 19 bases lying between them. CDR1 SQVTM and CDR2 ANQGSEA come from the germline V gene. The CDR3 runs to 16 residues. CDR3 coding DNA: TGCAGCGTTGATAACCCTCATACCCCATTATACAATGAGCAGTTCTTC. This codes for CSVDNPHTPLYNEQFF.

V usage is TRBV9 and J usage is TRBJ1-2, with D possibly being TRBD1 (6 bases). Germline CDR1 is SGDLS and CDR2 is YYNGEE. Trimming shortened V by 3 bases and J by 6 bases, and 21 bases separated the two germline ends. CDR3 length: 16 amino acids. Here the CDR3 DNA reads TGTGCCAGCAGCGCCGGTAGTAGAGGGACACACGATGGCTACACCTTC. This codes for CASSAGSRGTHDGYTF. Drawing the rest from reference TRBV9 and TRBJ1-2, the complete variable domain is DSGVTQTPKHLITATGQRVTLRCSPRSGDLSVYWYQQSLDQGLQFLIQYYNGEERAKGNILERFSAQQFPDLHSELNLSSLELGDSALYFCASSAGSRGTHDGYTFGSGTRLTVV.

The chain joins TRBV2 to TRBJ1-2, with D possibly matching TRBD1 (5 bases). Germline V gene lookup returns CDR1 SNHLY and CDR2 FYNNEI. The CDR3 is 15 amino acids. V lost 5 bases and J 8 bases, leaving 21 bases between the germline ends. CDR3 in DNA: TGTGCCAGCAGTCCCCCGGACGACAGCCGGGCGGGCTACACCTTC. It specifies CASSPPDDSRAGYTF. The complete variable domain, with remaining parts taken from reference TRBV2 and TRBJ1-2, reads EPEVTQTPSHQVTQMGQEVILRCVPISNHLYFYWYRQILGQKVEFLVSFYNNEISEKSEIFDDQFSVERPDGSNFTLKIRSTKLEDSAMYFCASSPPDDSRAGYTFGSGTRLTVV.

The chain recombines TRBV28 with TRBJ2-4; the D call may be TRBD1 or TRBD2 (5 bases each). The CDR3 contains 17 residues. Trimming cost V 3 bases and J 0 bases, with 15 bases left between them. From germline, CDR1 is MDHEN and CDR2 SYDVKM. CDR3 nucleotides: TGTGCCAGCAGTTTTCCCCGGGGCAGTTTAGCCAAAAACATTCAGTACTTC. The encoded protein is CASSFPRGSLAKNIQYF.

The chain combines TRBV29-1 with TRBJ2-1; D possibly corresponds to TRBD1 (7 bases). The CDR3 has 17 amino acids. Germline V CDR1 and CDR2: SQVTM, ANQGSEA. The V end was cut by 5 bases, the J end by 4 bases, with 24 bases between. CDR3 sequence: CSVSDRAQLARYNEQFF. The CDR3 nucleotides are TGCAGCGTTTCAGACAGGGCCCAGCTAGCGAGATACAATGAGCAGTTCTTC.

The V and J genes are TRBV5-4 and TRBJ1-1, with D possibly being TRBD1 (6 bases). The CDR3 sequence is 14 residues long. Germline CDR1 and CDR2: SGHNT and YYREEE (reference sequence). Trimming removed 3 bases from V and 6 bases from J, with 15 bases in between. The CDR3 DNA follows: TGTGCCAGCAGCTCTCCGGGAGAGGGGGCTGAAGCTTTCTTT. It encodes CASSSPGEGAEAFF.

This chain joins TRBV7-8 and TRBJ1-1, with 9 bases identical to TRBD1. With V trimmed by 3 bases and J by 4 bases, 9 bases remained unmatched. CDR3 length equals 16 residues. Germline values: CDR1 SGHVS, CDR2 FQNEAQ. This chain's CDR3 is CASSLAHRGQGTEAFF. The CDR3 region has the DNA TGTGCCAGCAGCTTGGCCCACAGGGGGCAAGGCACTGAAGCTTTCTTT.

Regarding this clone: The sample holds other DNA sequences that translate to the same CDR3. The chain joins TRBV28 to TRBJ2-7; TRBD1 aligns across 7 bases. CDR3 size: 14 residues. Germline V gene data show CDR1 as MDHEN and CDR2 as SYDVKM. The trim removed 2 bases at V and 0 bases at J, leaving 1 base unmatched. The CDR3 reads CASSLRDSSYEQYF. The CDR3 DNA reads as TGTGCCAGCAGTTTAAGGGACAGCTCCTACGAGCAGTACTTC.

The count of this clone is one. V usage is TRBV11-2 and J usage is TRBJ1-1, with 7 bases that match TRBD1. In germline, CDR1 is SGHAT, CDR2 FQNNGV. The CDR3 consists of 16 residues. After removal of 1 base from V and 0 bases from J, the junction contained 5 bases not matched to a gene. The CDR3 loop is CASSLGDRRMNTEAFF. CDR3 nucleotides: TGTGCCAGCAGCTTAGGGGACAGAAGAATGAACACTGAAGCTTTCTTT.

The chain combines TRBV7-6 with TRBJ2-1; D possibly uses TRBD1 or TRBD2 (5 bases each). V was shortened by 5 bases and J by 8 bases, with 22 bases between the two germline ends. Germline CDR1 SGHVS, CDR2 FNYEAQ. The CDR3 spans 16 residues. The CDR3 reads CASSKTPGPPRDEQFF. In DNA form, the CDR3 reads TGTGCCAGCAGCAAGACCCCGGGGCCCCCGCGAGATGAGCAGTTCTTC.

This chain links TRBV10-3 with TRBJ1-4; D is uncertain. Deletions cut 4 bases from V and 8 bases from J, with 5 bases between. This CDR3 has 11 residues. Germline V gives CDR1 ENHRY, CDR2 SYGVKD. CDR3 sequence: CAISGGEKLFF. The CDR3 nucleotides are TGTGCCATCAGTGGTGGAGAAAAACTGTTTTTT.

The rearrangement joins TRBV2 to TRBJ2-3; no reliable D call. Trimming removed 0 bases at V and 4 bases at J, with 14 bases between. This CDR3 has 16 residues. CDR1 is SNHLY, CDR2 FYNNEI, per germline. The CDR3 sequence is CASSEALPVSPDTQYF. The CDR3 DNA is TGTGCCAGCAGTGAAGCGCTTCCAGTAAGCCCAGATACGCAGTATTTT.

This chain connects TRBV2 to TRBJ2-5; no definite D call. The CDR3 covers 15 residues. Trimming removed 1 base from V and 2 bases from J, with 11 bases in between. Germline CDR1 SNHLY, CDR2 FYNNEI. Here the CDR3 DNA reads TGTGCCAGCAGTGAAGGGCTGGAACCGCAAGAGACCCAGTACTTC. It is translated as CASSEGLEPQETQYF.

The V and J genes are TRBV25-1 and TRBJ2-1; D might be TRBD1 (5 bases). The germline V gene has CDR1 MGHDK and CDR2 SYGVNS. The V end was cut by 6 bases, the J end by 4 bases, with 16 bases between. The CDR3 runs to 15 residues. CDR3 coding DNA: TGTGCCAGCAGCAGGAGACAGAACCCTTACAATGAGCAGTTCTTC. This translates into CASSRRQNPYNEQFF.

This chain joins TRBV7-9 and TRBJ2-1; 11 bases are shared with TRBD1. Germline trimming cut 5 bases from V and 7 bases from J; bases unmatched to any gene: 10. Germline assignment: CDR1 SEHNR and CDR2 FQNEAQ (reference sequence). The CDR3 runs 16 residues. The CDR3 loop is CASSVSRDRGSNEQFF. The CDR3 region has the DNA TGTGCCAGCAGCGTAAGCCGGGACAGGGGGTCAAATGAGCAGTTCTTC.

The genes are TRBV28 and TRBJ2-3; TRBD1 agrees at 9 bases. From germline, CDR1 is MDHEN and CDR2 SYDVKM. With 3 bases clipped from V and 4 bases from J, the junction kept 14 bases outside the gene matches. This CDR3 contains 18 residues. The CDR3: CASSFPVPGTGPPDTQYF. The CDR3 region has the DNA TGTGCCAGCAGTTTCCCCGTCCCCGGGACAGGGCCCCCAGATACGCAGTATTTT. Together with reference TRBV28 and TRBJ2-3, the CDR3 gives the full variable domain: DVKVTQSSRYLVKRTGEKVFLECVQDMDHENMFWYRQDPGLGLRLIYFSYDVKMKEKGDIPEGYSVSREKKERFSLILESASTNQTSMYLCASSFPVPGTGPPDTQYFGPGTRLTVL.